This T cell receptor (beta chain) originates from a study of response to subunit inactivated influenza vaccine. Trimming left V 3 bases short and J 0 bases short, with 13 bases between. The germline gives CDR1 DFQATT, CDR2 SNEGSKA (reference sequence). The CDR3 runs to 15 residues. Using its own MiXCR run on the RT-PCR reads, TCRdb lists one record per CDR3 protein. The sample yields some 480,000 distinct CDR3 sequences, approximately 11% seen once. The chain joins TRBV20-1 to TRBJ2-3, with a weak D call TRBD1 (6 bases). Material: PBMCs from blood, obtained about 6 weeks after vaccination. The clonotype comes from a man aged 50 to 60 who received an inactivated influenza vaccine. CDR3 amino acids: CSARRSRGSTDTQYF. CDR3 DNA: TGCAGTGCTAGGAGGTCGAGGGGGAGCACAGATACGCAGTATTTT.